This T cell receptor (beta chain) was documented in a study of blood T cell repertoires in COVID-19 (dated by TCRdb to 2020 to 2022). Regarding the study in general: Collaborator samples came from the United States, Italy and Spain and covered acute and convalescent phases of COVID-19. HLA class I and class II types, where available, came from metadata supplied by the sample provider rather than from assay-based typing. Nearly every sample came with metadata listing a de-identified subject ID, COVID-19 status, age in years and sex. Deeply sampled blood TCRbeta repertoires from subjects exposed to, actively infected with, or recovered from COVID-19 were included in the dataset. The repertoires were released in a freely available public database intended as a resource for research on the immune response to SARS-CoV-2. The prospective study material was composed of cDNA or gDNA derived from T cells, B-cell-depleted T cells, or PBMCs. The samples were drawn from the first 160 participants of the ongoing ImmuneRACE study and from 1,200 or so subjects provided by 6 global collaborators. Beyond this particular receptor, the publication reports: Clinical and demographic metadata were provided uncurated, with the amount varying by source and participant.

Each collaborating institution followed its own protocols to collect whole blood in K2EDTA tubes. For TCRbeta analysis, collaborator samples were shipped as frozen whole blood, as isolated PBMCs, or as DNA extracted from either sample type. In this sample, this clone turned up once. It has no known antigen specificity. Within one base of it there is no much larger clone, and no base qualities were kept. TCRbeta CDR3 regions were amplified from genomic DNA by means of the immunoSEQ Assay, a bias-controlled multiplex PCR. The paper's data handling went like this. Nucleated cell counts per sample were estimated from amplification of reference gene primers within the assay. To quantify the absolute abundance of each unique TCRbeta CDR3 rearrangement, sequence reads were collapsed and filtered. For each sample, productive Simpson clonality was calculated by taking the square root of Simpson's diversity index across productive rearrangements. Held by TCRdb, this immuneACCESS table contains in-frame sequences only and omits some clones. Under half of the omission traces to an unresolved V gene where checked; the cause of the rest is unknown. The DNA gave D and trimming, while V, J and clone size come from that table. Counted in this sample were about 250,000 clones; about 85% of them appeared once. The ten largest clones take up 3% of the sample.

The germline V gene (reference sequence) gives CDR1 as MNHEY and CDR2 as SMNVEV. From its cysteine to its phenylalanine, the CDR3 spans 14 amino acids. Left in the record is the CDR3 DNA by itself, 42 bases read in frame from the first base. Trimming takes 6 bases from V and 7 bases from J, and the germline ends sit 16 bases apart. The sequence is built from TRBV27 and TRBJ1-5, with a weak D call of TRBD1 (6 bases match). Source material: peripheral blood. The clonotype was recovered from a young man with active or convalescent COVID-19. The DNA sequence reads TGTGCCAGCAGCCCAACAGGGATCGGGCAGCCCCAGCATTTT. Translated, this is CASSPTGIGQPQHF.